This TCR beta chain is drawn from a study of identical twins. Germline values: CDR1 SQVTM, CDR2 ANQGSEA. This CDR3 is 15 amino acids long. V shed 6 bases, J shed 5 bases, and the junction held 9 bases outside the gene matches. From the 5' RACE reads, TCRdb called clonotypes with MiXCR, one entry per CDR3 protein. The table lists just over 450,000 distinct CDR3 sequences, 11% to 15% of them singletons. The same data also went into a second study, on yellow fever vaccine responses in identical twins.

This clonotype originated in a woman in her late teens or twenties in good health. Sequenced: CD4+ T cells sorted from blood. The chain links TRBV29-1 to TRBJ2-2, with 10 bases aligning to TRBD1. In nucleotides, the CDR3 is TGCAGCGTCATCCGGGACAGGGGAGGAACCGGGGAGCTGTTTTTT. Amino acids: CSVIRDRGGTGELFF.